This T cell receptor beta chain comes out of a study of regulatory dendritic cells for organ transplantation. Germline CDR1 and CDR2: MNHEY and SVGAGI. Trimming took 10 bases from V and 1 from J; bases not matched to a gene: 5. The CDR3 consists of 14 residues. The protocol was immunoSEQ multiplex PCR, while the TCRdb copy is restricted to in-frame clones and leaves out a portion. The sample yields 25,000 to 30,000 clones, about four fifths seen once. Comment on this clone: Its antigen is currently unknown.

The study's findings and limits: Considerable individual heterogeneity was seen in alloreactive memory CD8+ T cells. Regulatory dendritic cells appeared to expand memory CD8+ clones less than mature ones. Memory CD8+ T cells were the most oligoclonal; naive cells were highly diverse.

The source is a human donor in good health. Sequencing was done on a sample of naive CD8+ T cells from blood. Specified subset: CD45RA+ naive T cells. The chain couples TRBV6-5 to TRBJ2-5; 11 nucleotides agree with TRBD2. CDR3 in amino acids: CANRTSGCQETQYF. Written as DNA, the CDR3 is TGTGCCAACAGGACTAGCGGGTGCCAAGAGACCCAGTACTTC.